This is a list of T cell receptor beta chains from one sample in a study of TIL therapy for anti-PD-1-resistant metastatic lung cancer. Clones were sequenced by immunoSEQ multiplex PCR, and TCRdb holds only the in-frame ones, with some missing. The sample contains about 50,000 clones, 71% of which appear only once. The source was tumor tissue, collected at baseline. These receptors originate from a person aged 25 to 85 with non-small cell lung cancer. The CDR3 runs from the conserved cysteine through the conserved F or W. D genes are given only for firm matches. Part of the rows lack a size; the others show once, few, many or a class for expanded clones.

15	NA	NA	TRBV28	TRBJ1-5	CASSLAGADNQPQHF	TGTGCCAGCAGTTTAGCCGGGGCAGATAACCAGCCCCAGCATTTT
13	NA	NA	TRBV15	TRBJ1-1	CATSATVNTEAFF	TGTGCCACCAGCGCAACAGTGAACACTGAAGCTTTCTTT
15	TRBD2	NA	TRBV5-1	TRBJ2-7	CASSPTSGGAGEQYF	TGCGCCAGCAGCCCGACTAGCGGGGGGGCTGGCGAGCAGTACTTC
16	TRBD2	NA	TRBV5-6	TRBJ2-3	CASSPVLAGGSLQQYF	TGTGCCAGCAGCCCAGTCCTAGCGGGAGGGTCCCTCCAGCAGTATTTT
14	NA	few	TRBV5-6	TRBJ1-5	CASSLQGFNQPQHF	TGTGCCAGCAGTCTACAGGGCTTCAATCAGCCCCAGCATTTT
18	TRBD2	NA	TRBV5-6	TRBJ2-1	CASSVGTALAGNSNEQFF	TGTGCCAGCAGCGTAGGGACAGCACTAGCGGGAAACTCCAATGAGCAGTTCTTC
16	NA	NA	TRBV11-2	TRBJ2-1	CASSATAANYYNEQFF	TGTGCCAGCAGTGCAACCGCAGCCAATTATTACAATGAGCAGTTCTTC
17	NA	NA	TRBV7-9	TRBJ2-7	CASSLIIESRARGEQYF	TGTGCCAGCAGCTTAATTATAGAGTCACGAGCGCGGGGAGAGCAGTACTTC
16	NA	NA	TRBV5-4	TRBJ2-3	CASSPPPGGSTDTQYF	TGTGCCAGCAGCCCCCCCCCAGGCGGGAGCACAGATACGCAGTATTTT
15	NA	NA	TRBV5-4	TRBJ1-6	CASTRGGQLNSPLHF	TGTGCCAGCACACGGGGAGGACAGTTAAATTCACCCCTCCACTTT
13	NA	NA	TRBV7-6	TRBJ1-3	CASSPGTGNTIYF	TGTGCCAGCAGCCCCGGGACAGGAAACACCATATATTTT
12	NA	NA	TRBV13	TRBJ1-2	CASSSSGSGYTF	TGTGCCAGCAGCTCATCAGGGTCTGGCTACACCTTC
16	TRBD1	NA	TRBV7-8	TRBJ2-7	CASSLDRGVLSYEQYF	TGTGCCAGCAGTCTTGACAGGGGCGTACTCTCCTACGAGCAGTACTTC
16	TRBD2	NA	TRBV7-3	TRBJ2-1	CASSRSSGGSYNEQFF	TGTGCCAGCAGCCGTTCTAGCGGGGGATCCTACAATGAGCAGTTCTTC
15	NA	NA	TRBV7-9	TRBJ1-4	CASSLSGGYNEKLFF	TGTGCCAGCAGCTTATCCGGGGGGTATAATGAAAAACTGTTTTTT
12	NA	NA	TRBV28	TRBJ2-2	CASSSPTGELFF	TGTGCCAGCAGTAGCCCCACCGGGGAGCTGTTTTTT
14	NA	NA	TRBV6-5	TRBJ1-4	CASSSPLPGEKLFF	TGTGCCAGCAGTTCTCCCCTCCCTGGCGAAAAACTGTTTTTT
16	NA	few	TRBV30	TRBJ1-3	CAFKGVGLSSGNTIYF	TGTGCCTTCAAGGGGGTCGGATTAAGCTCTGGAAACACCATATATTTT
16	NA	NA	TRBV5-1	TRBJ2-1	CASSLSRTPLYNEQFF	TGCGCCAGCAGCTTGTCACGTACTCCCCTGTACAATGAGCAGTTCTTC
11	NA	NA	TRBV18	TRBJ2-5	CASSRRETQYF	TGTGCCAGCTCCCGTCGGGAGACCCAGTACTTC
16	TRBD1	NA	TRBV15	TRBJ2-2	CATSREGGSFTGELFF	TGTGCCACCAGCAGAGAAGGGGGCAGTTTCACCGGGGAGCTGTTTTTT
17	TRBD1	NA	TRBV14	TRBJ1-2	CASSQGYRGKRNYGYTF	TGTGCCAGCAGCCAAGGGTACAGGGGCAAGAGGAACTATGGCTACACCTTC
12	TRBD2	NA	TRBV7-8	TRBJ2-7	CASSPGGVEQYF	TGTGCCAGCAGCCCGGGAGGAGTCGAGCAGTACTTC
15	NA	NA	TRBV7-2	TRBJ2-2	CASSFLGRGTGELFF	TGTGCCAGCAGCTTTCTAGGCCGGGGAACCGGGGAGCTGTTTTTT
14	NA	NA	TRBV19	TRBJ1-2	CASTPGAGNYGYTF	TGTGCCAGTACACCGGGGGCGGGCAACTATGGCTACACCTTC
15	NA	NA	TRBV2	TRBJ2-1	CASSEARSSYNEQFF	TGTGCCAGCAGTGAAGCGAGGTCGAGCTACAATGAGCAGTTCTTC
13	NA	few	TRBV10-3	TRBJ2-3	CASEDGNTDTQYF	TGTGCCTCCGAGGACGGAAACACAGATACGCAGTATTTT
16	TRBD2	NA	TRBV11-1	TRBJ2-1	CASSRLAPSSYNEQFF	TGTGCCAGCAGCAGACTAGCGCCGAGCTCCTACAATGAGCAGTTCTTC
14	TRBD2	NA	TRBV6-5	TRBJ2-2	CASGGLAGAGELFF	TGTGCCAGCGGAGGACTAGCGGGAGCCGGGGAGCTGTTTTTT
16	TRBD2	NA	TRBV4-1	TRBJ2-7	CASSQPGTSGSYEQYF	TGCGCCAGCAGCCAACCCGGGACTAGCGGGAGTTACGAGCAGTACTTC
13	NA	NA	TRBV7-2	TRBJ1-2	CASSGLIDYGYTF	TGTGCCAGCAGCGGACTAATCGACTATGGCTACACCTTC
17	TRBD1	NA	TRBV18	TRBJ2-7	CASSPQVGQGYWYEQYF	TGTGCCAGCTCACCACAAGTGGGACAGGGGTATTGGTACGAGCAGTACTTC
17	NA	once	TRBV10-3	TRBJ1-5	CAISGEKGREGNQPQHF	TGTGCCATCAGTGGTGAGAAGGGCAGGGAGGGCAATCAGCCCCAGCATTTT
13	TRBD2	NA	TRBV28	TRBJ2-7	CASSFAGGVEQYF	TGTGCCAGCAGTTTCGCGGGAGGGGTCGAGCAGTACTTC
15	NA	NA	TRBV6-4	TRBJ2-1	CASSPQLASYNEQFF	TGTGCCAGCAGTCCCCAACTAGCCTCCTACAATGAGCAGTTCTTC
18	NA	NA	TRBV10-3	TRBJ2-5	CAISDPHSMRRGGETQYF	TGTGCCATCAGTGACCCGCATAGCATGCGGAGGGGGGGGGAGACCCAGTACTTC
15	NA	NA	TRBV27	TRBJ2-7	CASSFQGTVSYEQYF	TGTGCCAGCAGTTTTCAGGGAACAGTTTCCTACGAGCAGTACTTC
11	NA	NA	TRBV7-6	TRBJ2-1	CASSLEREQFF	TGTGCCAGCAGCTTAGAAAGAGAGCAGTTCTTC
17	NA	NA	TRBV28	TRBJ1-3	CASGTPGGVGPGNTIYF	TGTGCCAGCGGGACCCCCGGGGGGGTAGGGCCTGGAAACACCATATATTTT